This T cell receptor beta chain was identified in a study of identical twins. Study observations and caveats: Twins' surplus sharing was weaker for beta out-of-frame sequences. Cross-sectional statistical analysis, not tracking of the same donors, underpinned the conclusions. High-abundance cord blood beta clonotypes had fewer insertions; memory repertoires showed none.

One entry per CDR3 protein, called by TCRdb with MiXCR from the 5' RACE reads. Among 260,000 or so distinct CDR3 sequences listed, 7.5% were seen once. At least ten counts were recorded for this clonotype. Its antigen remains unidentified. This CDR3 has 12 residues. Germline CDR1 reads SGHRS; CDR2 reads YFSETQ. V was shortened by 0 bases and J by 9 bases, with 7 bases between the two germline ends. The same sample was also used in a study of yellow fever vaccine responses in identical twins.

Sequences were obtained from CD8+ T cells sorted from blood. The receptor comes from a young woman in good health. The J gene is TRBJ2-1, the V gene TRBV5-1; a weak D match, TRBD1 (5 bases). The chain's CDR3 is CASSLDRSEQFF. CDR3 coding DNA: TGCGCCAGCAGCTTGGACAGGTCTGAGCAGTTCTTC.